This TCR beta chain appears in the sequencing data of a study of T cell repertoires in ileal Crohn's disease. Germline assignment: CDR1 SGDLS and CDR2 YYNGEE. V lost 1 base and J lost 4; bases outside the gene matches: 7. The CDR3 has 16 amino acids. Profiling relied on immunoSEQ multiplex PCR, and the TCRdb table lists in-frame clones only, not all of them. The sample yields fewer than 20,000 clones, roughly 91% seen once. This chain uses TRBV9 with TRBJ2-3, with 9 positions matching TRBD2. This clonotype originated in an adult with Crohn's disease. Sequencing was done on a sample of ileal tissue. The CDR3 nucleotides read TGTGCCAGCAGCGTAAGGCCAGGCGGGGGGGCAGATACGCAGTATTTT. This translates into CASSVRPGGGADTQYF. Complete variable domain (other parts from reference TRBV9 and TRBJ2-3): DSGVTQTPKHLITATGQRVTLRCSPRSGDLSVYWYQQSLDQGLQFLIQYYNGEERAKGNILERFSAQQFPDLHSELNLSSLELGDSALYFCASSVRPGGGADTQYFGPGTRLTVL.